Listed here are 2 T cell receptor beta chains from one sample, sequenced in a study of shared clonotypes between healthy human individuals (dated by TCRdb to the early 2020s). Library construction relied on the immunoSEQ multiplex PCR assay. TCRdb mirrors the immuneACCESS table, restricted to in-frame sequences. Some clones are absent from its copies; in checked studies, under half trace to an unresolved V gene, and the reason for the others is unknown. The sample has a few million clones on record, over 85% of them singletons. Around 0.14% of the sample is held by the ten biggest clonotypes. Material: naive CD4+ T cells sorted from blood. The meaning of the sample's cell subset or site label: CD45RA+ positively selected. Receptors were obtained from a man younger than 35 in good health.

The genes are TRBV9 and TRBJ2-5, with D unclear. Germline-derived CDR1 and CDR2 are SGDLS and YYNGEE. The V gene lost 2 bases and the J gene lost 1 base, with 9 bases spanning the gap. This CDR3 has 14 residues. For the CDR3, the DNA is TGTGCCAGCAGCGTGTCCTACAGCCAAGAGACCCAGTACTTC. It specifies CASSVSYSQETQYF. Full variable domain (outside the CDR3, taken from reference TRBV9 and TRBJ2-5): DSGVTQTPKHLITATGQRVTLRCSPRSGDLSVYWYQQSLDQGLQFLIQYYNGEERAKGNILERFSAQQFPDLHSELNLSSLELGDSALYFCASSVSYSQETQYFGPGTRLLVL.

J is TRBJ1-1 and V is TRBV5-6, with D hard to call. Trimming pared 4 bases from V and 4 bases from J, leaving 14 bases between. The CDR3 is 14 residues long. Germline V gives CDR1 SGHDT, CDR2 YYEEEE. DNA for the CDR3: TGTGCCAGCAGCCCCCGGTCGCCGGTCACTGAAGCTTTCTTT. Translated, it gives CASSPRSPVTEAFF.